This T cell receptor (beta chain) was observed in a study of cytomegalovirus exposure and HLA in healthy donors. The PCR used 60 Vbeta and 13 Jbeta primers. Some clones are missing from TCRdb's copy, which holds only in-frame ones; the method was immunoSEQ multiplex PCR. Among roughly 180,000 clones, approximately 81% were seen once, and the ten largest hold less than 3%. After removal of 6 bases from V and 4 bases from J, the junction contained 1 base not matched to a gene. Per germline, CDR1 MNHEY and CDR2 SVGAGI. This CDR3 contains 13 residues. The genes are TRBV6-5 and TRBJ2-7; 12 nucleotides match TRBD2. The clonotype comes from a female donor in good health and CMV-seronegative. Sequencing was carried out using PBMCs. CDR3 sequence reads: CASRGTSGYEQYF. CDR3 nucleotides: TGTGCCAGCAGGGGGACTAGCGGGTACGAGCAGTACTTC.